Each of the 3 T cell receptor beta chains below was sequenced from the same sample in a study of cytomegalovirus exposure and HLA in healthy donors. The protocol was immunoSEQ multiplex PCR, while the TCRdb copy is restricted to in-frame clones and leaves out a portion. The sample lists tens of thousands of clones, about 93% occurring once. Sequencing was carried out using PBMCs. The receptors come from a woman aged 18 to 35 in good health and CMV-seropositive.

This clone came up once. The chain's CDR3 is CASSLTGVQGAFF. The CDR3 DNA sequence: TGTGCCAGCAGCCTTACAGGGGTTCAGGGGGCTTTCTTT. The chain uses TRBV7-2 and TRBJ1-1; 7 nucleotides align to TRBD1. The trim removed 5 bases at V and 11 bases at J, leaving 11 bases unmatched. This CDR3 has 13 residues. Germline CDR1 is SGHTA and CDR2 is FQGNSA. The full variable domain, with the rest looked up from reference TRBV7-2 and TRBJ1-1, is GAGVSQSPSNKVTEKGKDVELRCDPISGHTALYWYRQSLGQGLEFLIYFQGNSAPDKSGLPSDRFSAERTGGSVSTLTIQRTQQEDSAVYLCASSLTGVQGAFFGQGTRLTVV.

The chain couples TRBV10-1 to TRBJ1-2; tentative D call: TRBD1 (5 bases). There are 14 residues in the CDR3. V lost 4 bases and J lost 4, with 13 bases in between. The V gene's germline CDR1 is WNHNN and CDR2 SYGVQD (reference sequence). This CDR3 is CASSGRDSRYGYTF. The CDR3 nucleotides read TGCGCCAGCAGTGGTAGGGACTCCCGCTATGGCTACACCTTC.

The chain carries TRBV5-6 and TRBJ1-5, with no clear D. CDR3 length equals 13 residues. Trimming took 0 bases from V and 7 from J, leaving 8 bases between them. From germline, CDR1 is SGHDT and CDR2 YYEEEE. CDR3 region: CASSLGPRQPQHF. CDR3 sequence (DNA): TGTGCCAGCAGCTTGGGCCCGAGGCAGCCCCAGCATTTT. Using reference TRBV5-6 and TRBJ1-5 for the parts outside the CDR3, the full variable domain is DAGVTQSPTHLIKTRGQQVTLRCSPKSGHDTVSWYQQALGQGPQFIFQYYEEEERQRGNFPDRFSGHQFPNYSSELNVNALLLGDSALYLCASSLGPRQPQHFGDGTRLSIL.